This T cell receptor beta chain originates from a study of shared clonotypes between healthy human individuals. The genomic DNA of each subset was split evenly across several immunoSEQ plates. PCR replicates from unsorted PBMC used approximately 300 ng DNA, and this amount was around 28,000 T cell genomes. Original data processing: Junction-only sequences without quality scores were provided by ImmunoSEQ, so filtering was different. Measured with immunoSEQ multiplex PCR; TCRdb has only the in-frame clones, and not every one. V and J calls and clone size are copied from that table; D and trimming were computed from the DNA. The sample comprises 450,000 to 500,000 clones, about 85% of which are singletons, and roughly 13% rests with the top ten. Trimming stripped 0 bases from V and 11 bases from J, with 20 bases between. Germline V gene lookup returns CDR1 SGHKS and CDR2 YYEKEE (reference sequence). The CDR3 consists of 15 residues.

Donors were healthy HIV-negative adults without recently reported acute infections or vaccinations. The sample taken for sequencing was PBMCs. The J gene is TRBJ1-2, the V gene TRBV5-5; tentatively, D is TRBD1 (6 bases). The TCR originated in a middle-aged woman in good health. Some clones in this sample may be carry-over from other donors' samples. The CDR3 region has the DNA TGTGCCAGCAGCTTGGCCGAGTACAGGGCTAAAGGTTACACCTTC. Its translation is CASSLAEYRAKGYTF.